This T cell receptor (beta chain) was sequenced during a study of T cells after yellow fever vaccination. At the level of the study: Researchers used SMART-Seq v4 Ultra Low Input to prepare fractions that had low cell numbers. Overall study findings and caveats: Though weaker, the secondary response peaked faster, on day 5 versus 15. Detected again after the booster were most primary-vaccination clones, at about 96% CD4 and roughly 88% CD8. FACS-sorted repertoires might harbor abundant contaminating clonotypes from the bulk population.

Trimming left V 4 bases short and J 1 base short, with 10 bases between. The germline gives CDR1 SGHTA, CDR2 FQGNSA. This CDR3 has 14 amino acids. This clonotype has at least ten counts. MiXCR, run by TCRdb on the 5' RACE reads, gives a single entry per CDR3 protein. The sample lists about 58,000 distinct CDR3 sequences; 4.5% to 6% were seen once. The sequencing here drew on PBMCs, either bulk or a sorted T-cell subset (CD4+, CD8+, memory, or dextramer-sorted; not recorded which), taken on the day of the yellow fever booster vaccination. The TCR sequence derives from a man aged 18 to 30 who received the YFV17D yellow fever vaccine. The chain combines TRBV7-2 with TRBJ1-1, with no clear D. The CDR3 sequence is CASSSPRGNTEAFF. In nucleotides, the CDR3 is TGTGCCAGCAGCTCCCCCCGGGGGAACACTGAAGCTTTCTTT.